The 20 T cell receptor beta chains listed next were all sequenced from one sample in a study of cytomegalovirus exposure and HLA in healthy donors. Only in-frame clones appear in the TCRdb table, and some are missing; sequencing was by immunoSEQ multiplex PCR. The sample consists of 130,000 or so clones, roughly 86% of them appearing once. The sample was PBMCs. The receptors shown here come from a man under 40 in good health and CMV-seronegative.

CDR3 in DNA: TGTGCCAGCAGCTTAGGTAGGAGTTTGGATGAGCAGTTCTTC. It specifies CASSLGRSLDEQFF. The chain has TRBV7-2 and TRBJ2-1; D gene unclear. The CDR3 loop spans 14 amino acids. V was shortened by 1 base and J by 8 bases, with 12 bases between the two germline ends. The germline CDR1 and CDR2 sequences are SGHTA and FQGNSA.

The gene calls are TRBV19 and TRBJ1-2; no firm D call. V lost 5 bases, J lost 3 bases, and 10 bases lay in between. The length of the CDR3 is 13 residues. From germline, CDR1 is LNHDA and CDR2 SQIVND (reference sequence). The CDR3 reads CASSSFSDYGYTF. The CDR3 DNA follows: TGTGCCAGTAGTTCGTTCTCGGACTATGGCTACACCTTC. The whole variable domain, remainder taken from reference TRBV19 and TRBJ1-2, is DGGITQSPKYLFRKEGQNVTLSCEQNLNHDAMYWYRQDPGQGLRLIYYSQIVNDFQKGDIAEGYSVSREKKESFPLTVTSAQKNPTAFYLCASSSFSDYGYTFGSGTRLTVV.

The chain combines TRBV6-6 with TRBJ1-3; D not certain. Trimming removed 1 base at V and 0 bases at J, with 10 bases between. Per germline, CDR1 MNHNY and CDR2 SVGAGI (reference sequence). CDR3 length equals 16 residues. CDR3 in DNA: TGTGCCAGCAGTTACTGGAGGGAAGGCTCTGGAAACACCATATATTTT. Amino acid sequence: CASSYWREGSGNTIYF.

The rearrangement uses TRBV27 and TRBJ1-5; 9 positions match TRBD1. The CDR3 has 15 amino acids. V shed 4 bases, J shed 7 bases, and the junction held 8 bases outside the gene matches. The germline CDR1 and CDR2 sequences are MNHEY and SMNVEV (reference sequence). CDR3 nucleotides: TGTGCCAGCAGTTCCCTGGGACAGGGAAACCAGCCCCAGCATTTT. It specifies CASSSLGQGNQPQHF.

The rearrangement joins TRBV6-5 to TRBJ2-5; D is perhaps TRBD1 (6 bases). Germline CDR1 is MNHEY and CDR2 is SVGAGI. This CDR3 region has 13 residues. Trimming took off 3 bases at V and 7 bases at J, with 12 bases between the two ends. The CDR3 DNA is TGTGCCAGCAGTTATGGACAGTCGGGGACCCAGTACTTC. Translation gives CASSYGQSGTQYF.

The J gene is TRBJ2-6, the V gene TRBV6-1, with TRBD2 as a possible D gene (5 bases). This CDR3 is 15 amino acids long. V was trimmed by 7 bases and J by 0 bases, leaving 10 bases between them. The germline V gene encodes CDR1 MNHNS and CDR2 SASEGT. In nucleotides, the CDR3 is TGTGCCAGCACCGACGGGGTCTCTGGGGCCAACGTCCTGACTTTC. Its translation: CASTDGVSGANVLTF.

The rearrangement uses TRBV29-1 and TRBJ2-7, with 10 bases lining up with TRBD1. There are 13 residues in the CDR3. V lost 7 bases to trimming and J lost 3 bases; unmatched junction nucleotides: 6. Germline V lookup: CDR1 SQVTM, CDR2 ANQGSEA. As DNA, the CDR3 is TGCAGCGCTACGGACAGGGGGTTCTACGAGCAGTACTTC. Translating it yields CSATDRGFYEQYF.

This clone has just one count. V usage is TRBV6-1 and J usage is TRBJ2-1, with 10 bases aligning to TRBD2. This CDR3 has 16 residues. Germline assignment: CDR1 MNHNS and CDR2 SASEGT. Trimming removed 1 base from V and 6 bases from J; junction bases left unmatched: 6. This chain's CDR3 is CASSEVGTSAFNEQFF. Here the CDR3 DNA reads TGTGCCAGCAGTGAAGTTGGGACTAGCGCTTTCAATGAGCAGTTCTTC.

CDR3 residues: CSVEDSPGTDRYGYTF. The CDR3, as DNA: TGCAGCGTTGAAGATTCCCCCGGGACAGACCGCTATGGCTACACCTTC. The rearrangement uses TRBV29-1 and TRBJ1-2; 7 bases agree with TRBD1. The length of the CDR3 is 16 residues. The J segment lost 4 bases and the V segment lost 0 bases, leaving 11 bases of the junction unmatched. Germline V CDR1 and CDR2: SQVTM, ANQGSEA.

This clone was seen a single time. J is TRBJ2-5 and V is TRBV5-4; D unresolved. With 0 bases removed from V and 5 bases from J, the gap between germline ends came to 8 bases. Germline V CDR1 and CDR2: SGHNT, YYREEE (reference sequence). The CDR3 spans 13 residues. Here the CDR3 DNA reads TGTGCCAGCAGCTTGGTTCAAGAGGAGACCCAGTACTTC. As protein: CASSLVQEETQYF.

The chain links TRBV27 to TRBJ2-4, with 14 bases fitting TRBD2. Germline V CDR1 and CDR2: MNHEY, SMNVEV (reference sequence). J lost 4 bases, V lost 6 bases, and 5 bases had no gene match. The CDR3 length is 16 residues. As DNA, the CDR3 is TGTGCCAGCAGGAAATGGACTAGCGGGGGGAAAAACATTCAGTACTTC. This gives the protein CASRKWTSGGKNIQYF.

The CDR3 region has the DNA TGTGCCAGCAGCCTCGTTGTACAGGGGGCCCTAAGTTCCTGGTGCTACACCTTC. Its protein product is CASSLVVQGALSSWCYTF. The chain joins TRBV6-4 to TRBJ1-2; 9 nucleotides align to TRBD1. Germline lookup yields CDR1 MRHNA and CDR2 SNTAGT. CDR3 length: 18 residues. The J segment lost 9 bases and the V segment lost 6 bases, leaving 23 bases of the junction unmatched.

The V call is TRBV19, the J call TRBJ1-5; D is unresolved. Germline V CDR1 and CDR2: LNHDA, SQIVND (reference sequence). V lost 0 bases and J lost 7, with 16 bases in between. The CDR3 contains 16 residues. The CDR3 region is CASSIDESRAGQPQHF. The DNA of the CDR3 is TGTGCCAGTAGTATAGATGAGTCCAGAGCGGGGCAGCCCCAGCATTTT.

CDR3 in DNA: TGTGCCAGCAGCTTAGTGGCAGCCTCAGGGAATCAGCCCCAGCATTTT. This codes for CASSLVAASGNQPQHF. The rearrangement uses TRBV7-2 and TRBJ1-5, with a tentative D call TRBD1 (5 bases). The CDR3 extends over 16 amino acids. CDR1 and CDR2 from the germline V gene are SGHTA and FQGNSA. Between the trimmed V and J ends, which lost 1 base and 4 bases, there was a span of 14 bases. Complete variable domain (other parts from reference TRBV7-2 and TRBJ1-5): GAGVSQSPSNKVTEKGKDVELRCDPISGHTALYWYRQSLGQGLEFLIYFQGNSAPDKSGLPSDRFSAERTGGSVSTLTIQRTQQEDSAVYLCASSLVAASGNQPQHFGDGTRLSIL.

CDR3 region: CASSNGQGNSPLHF. CDR3 DNA sequence: TGCGCCAGCAGTAACGGACAGGGGAATTCACCCCTCCACTTT. The V call is TRBV5-1, the J call TRBJ1-6, with 9 positions matching TRBD1. CDR3 size: 14 residues. The germline CDR1 and CDR2 sequences are SGHRS and YFSETQ. V lost 5 bases, J lost 7 bases, and 4 bases stayed unmatched.

The chain couples TRBV4-1 to TRBJ1-2; D remains unclear. In germline, CDR1 is MGHRA, CDR2 YSYEKL. V was shortened by 3 bases and J by 7 bases, with 9 bases between the two germline ends. This CDR3 has 12 residues. CDR3 amino acids: CASSQELGGYTF. Here the CDR3 DNA reads TGCGCCAGCAGCCAGGAACTAGGTGGCTACACCTTC.

The V gene is TRBV5-6, the J gene TRBJ1-5; D is undetermined. V dropped 4 bases and J dropped 2 bases, with 10 bases sitting between them. The CDR3 runs 14 residues. Germline-derived CDR1 and CDR2 are SGHDT and YYEEEE. In DNA form, the CDR3 reads TGTGCCAGCAGCCACAATAATGGCAATCAGCCCCAGCATTTT. Its protein product is CASSHNNGNQPQHF.

V gene TRBV18 combines with J gene TRBJ2-2; D might be TRBD1 (6 bases). This CDR3 has 15 residues. The V end was cut by 4 bases, the J end by 3 bases, with 12 bases between. Germline V lookup: CDR1 KGHSH, CDR2 LQKENI. This chain's CDR3 is CASSRYREYTGELFF. In nucleotides, the CDR3 is TGTGCCAGCTCACGATACAGGGAGTACACCGGGGAGCTGTTTTTT.

The chain employs TRBV6-6 and TRBJ2-1; possibly TRBD1 for D (5 bases). V was clipped by 6 bases and J by 2 bases, with 17 bases between them. This CDR3 is 16 amino acids long. The germline CDR1 and CDR2 sequences are MNHNY and SVGAGI (reference sequence). The CDR3 is CASRDQGSRAYNEQFF. The CDR3 DNA sequence: TGTGCCAGCAGGGATCAGGGATCTAGGGCCTACAATGAGCAGTTCTTC.

The chain couples TRBV4-2 to TRBJ2-6; 10 nucleotides align to TRBD1. This CDR3 contains 19 residues. CDR1 and CDR2 (germline): LGHNA, YNFKEQ. The V gene end was trimmed by 1 base and the J gene end by 0 bases; junction bases not matched to a gene: 6. For the CDR3, the DNA is TGTGCCAGCAGCCAAGTGGGGACAGGGGACCCCTCTGGGGCCAACGTCCTGACTTTC. It yields the protein CASSQVGTGDPSGANVLTF.